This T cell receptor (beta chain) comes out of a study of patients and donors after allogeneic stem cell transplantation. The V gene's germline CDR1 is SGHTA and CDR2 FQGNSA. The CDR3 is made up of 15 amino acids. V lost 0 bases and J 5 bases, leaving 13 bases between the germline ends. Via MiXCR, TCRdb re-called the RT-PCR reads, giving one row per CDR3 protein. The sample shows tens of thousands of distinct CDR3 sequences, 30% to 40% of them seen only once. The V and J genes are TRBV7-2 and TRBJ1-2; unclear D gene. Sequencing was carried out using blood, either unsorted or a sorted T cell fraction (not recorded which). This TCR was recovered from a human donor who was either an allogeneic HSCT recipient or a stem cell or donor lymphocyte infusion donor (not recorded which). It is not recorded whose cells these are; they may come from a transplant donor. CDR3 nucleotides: TGTGCCAGCAGCTTAGCAACTCATATCAATTATGGCTACACCTTC. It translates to CASSLATHINYGYTF.